This record covers a single T cell receptor beta chain. The data are from a study of blood T cell repertoires in COVID-19. As for the study in general: There were acute and convalescent COVID-19 samples, and they came from the United States, Italy and Spain. T cells, B-cell-depleted T cells, or PBMCs supplied cDNA or gDNA.

Authors' data handling: From reference gene primer amplification, estimates of nucleated cell counts were derived. The assay was immunoSEQ multiplex PCR, and TCRdb's table has in-frame clones only and misses some. The D gene and trimming were derived from the DNA, and the V and J assignments and clone size from that table. The sample contains roughly 180,000 clones, 85% to 90% of which appear only once. Sample: peripheral blood. This clonotype was sampled from a woman aged 25 to 39 with active or convalescent COVID-19.

CDR3 in amino acids: CASRNEGNTEAFF. CDR3 sequence (DNA): TGTGCCAGCAGAAACGAGGGGAACACTGAAGCTTTCTTT. The chain combines TRBV7-9 with TRBJ1-1; D not certain. The germline V and J ends were trimmed by 6 bases and 1 base, with 9 bases remaining between them. CDR3 length equals 13 residues. Germline CDR1 and CDR2: SEHNR and FQNEAQ (reference sequence).